The 27 T cell receptor beta chains reported below all come from one sample, sequenced in a study of blood T cell repertoires in COVID-19. Assay used: immunoSEQ multiplex PCR; TCRdb lists only in-frame clones, some missing. The table shows over 130,000 clones, with 88% occurring only once. The sequenced sample consisted of peripheral blood. Receptor source: a human donor with COVID-19, enrolled during active disease. The donor label of this sample is uncertain.

V is TRBV5-6 and J is TRBJ2-7, with 7 bases fitting TRBD1. The CDR3 sequence is 15 residues long. J lost 2 bases, V lost 5 bases, and 10 bases had no gene match. The germline V gene encodes CDR1 SGHDT and CDR2 YYEEEE. CDR3 protein: CASRLTGIETYEQYF. CDR3 nucleotide sequence: TGTGCCAGCAGGCTGACAGGGATTGAGACCTACGAGCAGTACTTC.

V usage is TRBV19 and J usage is TRBJ2-5; 15 positions match TRBD2. This CDR3 is 17 amino acids long. V lost 4 bases to trimming and J lost 1 base; unmatched junction nucleotides: 4. The germline gives CDR1 LNHDA, CDR2 SQIVND (reference sequence). The CDR3 here is CASSRTSGGALQETQYF. CDR3 coding DNA: TGTGCCAGTAGTAGGACTAGCGGGGGGGCCCTCCAAGAGACCCAGTACTTC.

CDR3 nucleotides: TGCAGTGCTCGACAGCAAGAGACCCAGTACTTC. Translating it yields CSARQQETQYF. The chain has TRBV20-1 and TRBJ2-5; a weak D match, TRBD1 (5 bases). The CDR3 has 11 amino acids. Trimming pared 5 bases from V and 2 bases from J, leaving 6 bases between. Per germline, CDR1 DFQATT and CDR2 SNEGSKA (reference sequence).

A few counts support this clone. The chain uses TRBV29-1 and TRBJ2-3; 9 bases line up with TRBD1. CDR3 length equals 14 residues. V lost 6 bases and J lost 2; bases outside the gene matches: 6. Germline CDR1 reads SQVTM; CDR2 reads ANQGSEA. The CDR3 loop is CSVGGTGYTDTQYF. The DNA of the CDR3 is TGCAGCGTGGGGGGGACAGGGTACACAGATACGCAGTATTTT.

The V and J genes are TRBV5-5 and TRBJ1-3; 7 bases match TRBD1. J was trimmed by 0 bases and V by 4 bases; bases with no gene match: 4. The length of the CDR3 is 15 residues. Germline V lookup: CDR1 SGHKS, CDR2 YYEKEE (reference sequence). The CDR3 bases are TGTGCCAGCAGCGCAGGGACAGCCTCTGGAAACACCATATATTTT. This sequence encodes CASSAGTASGNTIYF.

This clone was observed a single time. The chain combines TRBV24-1 with TRBJ1-1; D not resolved. The V end was cut by 5 bases, the J end by 5 bases, with 11 bases between. Germline V gene lookup returns CDR1 KGHDR and CDR2 SFDVKD. The CDR3 contains 13 residues. DNA for the CDR3: TGTGCCACCAGTGTTCGGGGAGGAACTGAAGCTTTCTTT. As protein: CATSVRGGTEAFF.

The gene calls are TRBV18 and TRBJ1-1; D not certain. With 1 base removed from V and 3 bases from J, the gap between germline ends came to 15 bases. From germline, CDR1 is KGHSH and CDR2 LQKENI. The CDR3 extends over 16 amino acids. The CDR3 DNA is TGTGCCAGCTCACCACGGGTCGCACGGGAGTACACTGAAGCTTTCTTT. It specifies CASSPRVAREYTEAFF.

To note about this clone: Mismatch with germline at one junction end may stem from a read error. V is TRBV7-7 and J is TRBJ2-3; D may be TRBD2 (5 bases). The CDR3 has 13 amino acids. Germline-derived CDR1 and CDR2 are SSHAT and FNYEAQ (reference sequence). CDR3 protein: CASSLAQADTQYF. Here the CDR3 DNA reads TGTGCTAGCAGCTTAGCGCAGGCAGATACGCAGTATTTT.

This chain uses TRBV5-1 with TRBJ1-1; 7 bases align to TRBD1. This CDR3 is built from 15 residues. The J segment lost 1 base and the V segment lost 4 bases, leaving 7 bases of the junction unmatched. The germline gives CDR1 SGHRS, CDR2 YFSETQ. CDR3 residues: CASSTGRQGNTEAFF. The CDR3 nucleotides read TGCGCCAGCAGCACTGGTCGACAGGGGAACACTGAAGCTTTCTTT.

This chain links TRBV30 with TRBJ2-7, with 7 nucleotides matching TRBD1. Germline V gene lookup returns CDR1 GTSNPN and CDR2 SVGIG (reference sequence). Trimming removed 5 bases from V and 6 bases from J; junction bases left unmatched: 10. CDR3 length equals 13 residues. Here the CDR3 reads CAWQPGQFGEQYF. CDR3 DNA: TGTGCCTGGCAACCGGGACAGTTCGGCGAGCAGTACTTC.

The chain couples TRBV7-9 to TRBJ2-1; D not certain. The CDR3 contains 13 residues. V was shortened by 0 bases and J by 8 bases, with 8 bases between the two germline ends. Germline V gene sequence: CDR1 SEHNR, CDR2 FQNEAQ (reference sequence). The CDR3 here is CASSLASLDEQFF. In nucleotides, the CDR3 is TGTGCCAGCAGCTTAGCTAGCTTGGATGAGCAGTTCTTC.

The chain is built from TRBV5-1 and TRBJ1-4, with D maybe TRBD1 (5 bases). CDR1 is SGHRS and CDR2 is YFSETQ in the germline V gene. Trimming took 2 bases from V and 8 from J, leaving 13 bases between them. CDR3 size: 14 residues. The chain's CDR3 is CASSLDRYGEKLFF. CDR3 sequence (DNA): TGCGCCAGCAGCTTAGACAGATACGGCGAAAAACTGTTTTTT.

A remark on this clone: An end of the junction differs from the germline gene, which may be a read error. This rearrangement joins TRBV19 to TRBJ1-2; unclear D gene. In germline, CDR1 is LNHDA, CDR2 SQIVND (reference sequence). The CDR3 contains 13 residues. As DNA, the CDR3 is TGTGCCAGTAGTATAGTCCCAGGCTCTCCTTTCTTCTTC. This translates into CASSIVPGSPFFF.

V is TRBV27 and J is TRBJ2-4, with D possibly being TRBD1 (5 bases). From germline, CDR1 is MNHEY and CDR2 SMNVEV (reference sequence). Trimming stripped 0 bases from V and 11 bases from J, with 14 bases between. The CDR3 contains 14 residues. The CDR3 region is CASSLSGRGSVQYF. CDR3 in DNA: TGTGCCAGCAGTTTATCGGGGCGAGGATCGGTTCAGTACTTC.

J is TRBJ1-2 and V is TRBV5-1, with TRBD1 as a possible D gene (6 bases). CDR3 length: 13 amino acids. Trimming took 0 bases from V and 9 from J, leaving 12 bases between them. Looked up from germline, CDR1 is SGHRS and CDR2 is YFSETQ. The CDR3 reads CASSLEQGLRYTF. The CDR3 nucleotides read TGCGCCAGCAGCTTGGAACAGGGATTACGCTACACCTTC.

The rearrangement uses TRBV11-2 and TRBJ1-6; D unclear. V lost 3 bases, J lost 9 bases, and 12 bases lay in between. Germline lookup yields CDR1 SGHAT and CDR2 FQNNGV. This CDR3 contains 14 residues. The CDR3 DNA follows: TGTGCCAGCAGCTTCGCGCAGGCTGTTTCACCCCTCCACTTT. It encodes CASSFAQAVSPLHF. Full variable domain (missing parts from reference TRBV11-2 and TRBJ1-6): EAGVAQSPRYKIIEKRQSVAFWCNPISGHATLYWYQQILGQGPKLLIQFQNNGVVDDSQLPKDRFSAERLKGVDSTLKIQPAKLEDSAVYLCASSFAQAVSPLHFGNGTRLTVT.

The gene calls are TRBV7-2 and TRBJ2-7; TRBD1 might be the D (6 bases). V was trimmed by 1 base and J by 2 bases, leaving 12 bases between them. The CDR3 consists of 15 residues. Germline loops: CDR1 SGHTA, CDR2 FQGNSA. CDR3 amino acids: CASSLEGTNTYEQYF. The CDR3 coding sequence is TGTGCCAGCAGCTTAGAGGGGACAAATACCTACGAGCAGTACTTC.

The chain couples TRBV24-1 to TRBJ2-1; perhaps TRBD2 as D (6 bases). The germline gives CDR1 KGHDR, CDR2 SFDVKD. Trimming took off 4 bases at V and 7 bases at J, with 22 bases between the two ends. CDR3 length: 17 residues. The CDR3 sequence: CATSDARAGLQANEQFF. The DNA for the CDR3 is TGTGCCACCAGTGACGCACGCGCGGGACTGCAAGCGAATGAGCAGTTCTTC.

V is TRBV6-5 and J is TRBJ2-4; D gene unclear. Germline-derived CDR1 and CDR2 are MNHEY and SVGAGI. This CDR3 is 15 amino acids long. Trimming left V 3 bases short and J 0 bases short, with 9 bases between. The CDR3 DNA reads as TGTGCCAGCAGTTATTCTGTTCTAGCCAAAAACATTCAGTACTTC. Amino acids: CASSYSVLAKNIQYF.

The chain joins TRBV18 to TRBJ2-1, with 7 bases that match TRBD1. Germline values: CDR1 KGHSH, CDR2 LQKENI. The CDR3 is 15 residues long. V shed 2 bases, J shed 0 bases, and the junction held 1 base outside the gene matches. This chain's CDR3 is CASSPGTVSYNEQFF. The CDR3 DNA reads as TGTGCCAGCTCACCAGGGACAGTCTCCTACAATGAGCAGTTCTTC.

The chain couples TRBV10-1 to TRBJ2-5; tentatively, D is TRBD1 (5 bases). This CDR3 has 13 residues. The V end was cut by 2 bases, the J end by 4 bases, with 8 bases between. CDR1 and CDR2 from the germline V gene are WNHNN and SYGVQD (reference sequence). CDR3 protein: CASSEIGVETQYF. The DNA for the CDR3 is TGCGCCAGCAGTGAGATAGGGGTAGAGACCCAGTACTTC.

The chain recombines TRBV11-2 with TRBJ2-1; weak D call: TRBD2 (5 bases). The germline gives CDR1 SGHAT, CDR2 FQNNGV. Trimming stripped 2 bases from V and 9 bases from J, with 8 bases between. The CDR3 runs to 12 residues. In DNA, the CDR3 is TGTGCCAGCAGCTTATCGGGGTTTGAGCAGTTCTTC. Its protein is CASSLSGFEQFF.

This chain uses TRBV6-5 with TRBJ2-1; 8 bases line up with TRBD2. This CDR3 has 15 residues. The junction had 3 bases not matched to a gene; V was cut back by 2 bases and J by 3 bases. Germline CDR1 MNHEY, CDR2 SVGAGI. The CDR3 is CASSYGLASYNEQFF. The CDR3, as DNA: TGTGCCAGCAGTTACGGACTAGCCAGCTACAATGAGCAGTTCTTC.

The chain links TRBV3-1 (or the pseudogene TRBV3-2) to TRBJ1-1; D not certain. The ends were cut back, 1 base at V and 7 bases at J, with 7 bases in the middle. Germline V gene data show CDR1 as LGHDT and CDR2 as YNNKEL (reference sequence). This CDR3 region has 12 residues. The CDR3 region has the DNA TGTGCCAGCAGCCAAGCAGGCCTTGAAGCTTTCTTT. Its translation is CASSQAGLEAFF.

The chain has TRBV2 and TRBJ2-1; TRBD2 matches at 12 bases. Looked up from germline, CDR1 is SNHLY and CDR2 is FYNNEI. The CDR3 runs to 14 residues. The J segment lost 4 bases and the V segment lost 8 bases, leaving 3 bases of the junction unmatched. The chain's CDR3 is CASRTSGAYNEQFF. CDR3 bases: TGTGCCAGCCGGACTAGCGGGGCTTACAATGAGCAGTTCTTC.

The V gene is TRBV29-1, the J gene TRBJ1-1; tentative D call: TRBD1 (5 bases). The V and J ends lost 7 bases and 6 bases respectively, with 18 bases between them. The CDR3 has 13 residues. Looked up from germline, CDR1 is SQVTM and CDR2 is ANQGSEA. This CDR3 is CSGLDTLGAEAFF. In DNA form, the CDR3 reads TGCAGCGGATTGGACACGTTAGGAGCTGAAGCTTTCTTT. Full variable domain (missing parts from reference TRBV29-1 and TRBJ1-1): SAVISQKPSRDICQRGTSLTIQCQVDSQVTMMFWYRQQPGQSLTLIATANQGSEATYESGFVIDKFPISRPNLTFSTLTVSNMSPEDSSIYLCSGLDTLGAEAFFGQGTRLTVV.

The V and J genes are TRBV11-3 and TRBJ1-3; the D gene is possibly TRBD1 (6 bases). The CDR3 is 13 residues long. Trimming pared 5 bases from V and 4 bases from J, leaving 9 bases between. Germline V lookup: CDR1 SGHNT, CDR2 YENEEA. CDR3 bases: TGTGCCAGCAGCCCCGGGACAGGAAACACCATATATTTT. Protein sequence: CASSPGTGNTIYF.